This T cell receptor (beta chain) was sequenced in a study of T cells in Graves' hyperthyroidism and ophthalmopathy. V lost 0 bases, J lost 9 bases, and 15 bases lay in between. The length of the CDR3 is 15 residues. Looked up from germline, CDR1 is SGHTA and CDR2 is FQGNSA. Authors of the study amplified TCR beta CDR3 regions from RNA transcripts. The HTBI primer set was used in a first-round RT-PCR of the TCR CDR3. Each CDR3 protein gets one entry after TCRdb re-called the multiplex PCR reads with MiXCR. The repertoire consists of a few hundred thousand distinct CDR3 sequences, with around 16% occurring once and the leading ten covering around 7.8%. This clonotype was counted ten times or more.

This TCR derives from a woman aged 25-40 years with Graves' hyperthyroidism. V and J are TRBV7-2 and TRBJ2-1; D is perhaps TRBD1 (7 bases). Sample: blood. The CDR3, as DNA: TGTGCCAGCAGCTTAGCGGGGGGACAGACCATTGAGCAGTTCTTC. This sequence encodes CASSLAGGQTIEQFF.